The 7 T cell receptor beta chains listed next were all sequenced from one sample in a study of blood T cell repertoires in COVID-19. This table comes from immunoSEQ multiplex PCR, and its TCRdb copy is limited to in-frame clones, with some not included. This sample has approximately 500,000 clones, with about 88% found just once. Sequenced input: peripheral blood. These receptors were collected from a man between 18 and 29 years old with COVID-19, enrolled during active disease.

J is TRBJ2-1 and V is TRBV24-1; 7 bases agree with TRBD1. The CDR3 has 19 amino acids. With V trimmed by 4 bases and J by 3 bases, 17 bases remained unmatched. Germline-derived CDR1 and CDR2 are KGHDR and SFDVKD. DNA for the CDR3: TGTGCCACCAGTGAAACCCGGACAGGAACAGTCAGAAACTACAATGAGCAGTTCTTC. Translated: CATSETRTGTVRNYNEQFF.

This clone has a handful of counts. CDR3 region: CASSLDLRSTGELFF. For the CDR3, the DNA is TGCGCCAGCAGCTTGGACTTAAGAAGCACCGGGGAGCTGTTTTTT. V is TRBV5-1 and J is TRBJ2-2; D is ambiguous. V was trimmed by 0 bases and J by 4 bases, leaving 10 bases between them. CDR3 length equals 15 residues. Germline V CDR1 and CDR2: SGHRS, YFSETQ. The variable domain in full, with the rest retrieved from reference TRBV5-1 and TRBJ2-2, is KAGVTQTPRYLIKTRGQQVTLSCSPISGHRSVSWYQQTPGQGLQFLFEYFSETQRNKGNFPGRFSGRQFSNSRSEMNVSTLELGDSALYLCASSLDLRSTGELFFGEGSRLTVL.

The chain couples TRBV30 to TRBJ2-2; 10 positions agree with TRBD2. Germline V gene data show CDR1 as GTSNPN and CDR2 as SVGIG (reference sequence). This CDR3 comprises 15 residues. The V segment lost 5 bases and the J segment 5 bases; nucleotides outside the gene matches: 8. CDR3 sequence reads: CAWASSGRGTGELFF. CDR3 DNA sequence: TGTGCCTGGGCCTCTAGCGGGAGAGGGACCGGGGAGCTGTTTTTT.

This clone was observed a single time. The chain has TRBV7-8 and TRBJ2-2, with D possibly TRBD2 on 6 matching bases. Between the trimmed V and J ends, which lost 11 bases and 4 bases, there was a span of 20 bases. Germline-derived CDR1 and CDR2 are SGHVS and FQNEAQ. The CDR3 is 15 residues long. The CDR3 region has the DNA TGTGCCCTAAAAAAAGGCGGGGCGGCCACCGGGGAGCTGTTTTTT. It is translated as CALKKGGAATGELFF.

The chain is built from TRBV24-1 and TRBJ1-1, with 8 bases lining up with TRBD1. CDR1 is KGHDR and CDR2 is SFDVKD in the germline V gene. V shed 7 bases, J shed 5 bases, and the junction held 5 bases outside the gene matches. The CDR3 consists of 13 residues. This chain's CDR3 is CATRQGGRTEAFF. CDR3 nucleotides: TGTGCCACCAGACAGGGGGGAAGGACTGAAGCTTTCTTT.

V and J are TRBV3-1 (or the pseudogene TRBV3-2) and TRBJ2-3; 8 bases fit TRBD2. V was clipped by 3 bases and J by 8 bases; unmatched bases: 10. The CDR3 contains 15 residues. CDR1 and CDR2 from the germline V gene are LGHDT and YNNKEL (reference sequence). The CDR3 is CASSHITSGAPTQYF. DNA for the CDR3: TGTGCCAGCAGCCACATAACTAGCGGAGCCCCTACGCAGTATTTT.

This clone was found a few times. This chain uses TRBV3-1 (or the pseudogene TRBV3-2) with TRBJ2-7; tentatively, D is TRBD1 (6 bases). Germline-derived CDR1 and CDR2 are LGHDT and YNNKEL (reference sequence). V lost 4 bases and J lost 0, with 13 bases in between. The CDR3 extends over 15 amino acids. The CDR3: CASSLGAVSSYEQYF. For the CDR3, the DNA is TGTGCCAGCAGCCTGGGGGCCGTAAGCTCCTACGAGCAGTACTTC.